Below, one TCR beta chain is given with its context. This entry is derived from a study of memory CD8 T cells in hepatitis C reinfection. Time point given: pre-reinfection, 55 to 20 weeks before reinfection detection. No in vitro expansion preceded TCR sequencing of the sorted cells. Germline V gene lookup returns CDR1 PRHDT and CDR2 FYEKMQ (reference sequence). V lost 4 bases and J 4 bases, leaving 16 bases between the germline ends. This CDR3 is built from 15 residues. The repertoire was sequenced with immunoSEQ multiplex PCR; TCRdb's copy has only in-frame clones and lacks some. The sample lists 6,000 or so clones; roughly nine tenths were seen once.

The source of this sequence is a man aged 50-59 years with hepatitis C virus infection. The chain couples TRBV13 to TRBJ2-5, with D possibly being TRBD2 (6 bases). Specimen: naive CD8+ T cells sorted from blood. The CDR3 region is CASSSSPSAAETQYF. In DNA, the CDR3 is TGTGCCAGCAGCTCGTCCCCTAGCGCTGCAGAGACCCAGTACTTC.